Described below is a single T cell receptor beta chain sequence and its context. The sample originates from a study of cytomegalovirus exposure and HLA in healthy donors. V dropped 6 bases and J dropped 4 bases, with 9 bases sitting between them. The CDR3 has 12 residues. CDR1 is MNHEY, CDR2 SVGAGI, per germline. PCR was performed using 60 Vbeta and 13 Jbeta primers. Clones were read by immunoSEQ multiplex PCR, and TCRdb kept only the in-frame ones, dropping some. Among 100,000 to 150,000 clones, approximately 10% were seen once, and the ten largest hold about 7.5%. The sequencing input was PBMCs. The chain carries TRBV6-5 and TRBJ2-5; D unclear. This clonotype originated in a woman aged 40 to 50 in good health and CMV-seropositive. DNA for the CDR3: TGTGCCAGCAGCACCCCAGGAGAGACCCAGTACTTC. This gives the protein CASSTPGETQYF.